The subject of this entry is one T cell receptor (beta chain). There are a few counts of this clonotype. The antigen it binds to is not known. No per-base quality is available; no much larger clone lies one base away. The CDR3, from cysteine to phenylalanine, totals 16 residues. Of the read, only the CDR3 DNA is kept; its 48 bases are in frame from base 1. The sample belongs to a study of blood T cells in healthy people across ages (dated by TCRdb to 2013 to 2016). About the full investigation: In model experiments, roughly one uniquely barcoded TCR beta cDNA molecule per two T cells was captured by template switching. The study measured age-related changes in TCR beta repertoire diversity using deep sequencing normalized with unique cDNA molecular identifiers. The donors were divided into four age groups: young (average around 16 years), middle-aged (around 37), aged (approximately 62) and long-lived (82). To avoid experimental bias, donors of different ages were randomly spread across the sequencing lanes. The study analyzed two additional independent replicas of 1 million unique cDNA reads from the same blood draw for two donors, one aged 18 to 29 and one aged 80 or older. Broad study findings and their caveats: As age increased, observed TCR beta diversity per million T cells dropped in a roughly linear way, and a significant reduction was already evident by age 40. Because profiling used bulk unsorted PBMCs, naive and antigen-experienced compartments could not be compared conclusively. Total diversity estimates from one million sequenced T cells were considered lower bounds and underestimates. Compared with the aged group, the long-lived group had more naive CD4+ T cells, fewer expanded clones and increased TCR diversity, a pattern suggesting age selection. There was a strong correlation between observed TCR beta diversity and the percentage of naive T cells measured by flow cytometry. The CMV infection status of donors was not known, potentially confounding age-related changes in expanded clonotypes.

Library creation used 5' RACE. Sequencing was carried out with an Illumina HiSeq 2500. A second roughly 6 to 11 cycle PCR used a sample-barcoded 5' primer and a J-beta primer mix. Each TCR beta cDNA molecule received a unique molecular identifier from a template-switch 5' adaptor carrying 12 random nucleotides. Each sample yielded at least 3 million CDR3-containing paired-end reads. First-strand cDNA was synthesized from all RNA with the Mint cDNA synthesis kit, primed by a TRBC-specific oligonucleotide. Following uracil-DNA glycosylase treatment, a first 18-cycle PCR with universal primers M1SS and BC2_uni_R was performed on all cDNA. For the original study's pipeline: Each sample was normalized by randomly selecting 1 million high-quality reads, each carrying a distinct molecular identifier. Reads sharing molecular identifiers were discarded rather than binned into consensus sequences. MiTCR, run with a Q25 quality threshold and the strictest error-elimination algorithm, handled CDR3 identification, clonotype clustering and error correction. A nonparametric unseen species model with Euler transformation was used to estimate lower-bound total TCR beta diversity. Using fastp trimming at Q25 and MiXCR clonotype assembly, TCRdb reanalyzed the public sequencing data and kept in-frame beta chains. Every CDR3 protein is listed once, alongside the most common genes and DNA of its rows. These V and J calls rely on TCRdb rather than the paper's analysis. For this sample the table gives roughly 680,000 distinct CDR3 sequences, of which 52% were detected only once. The ten biggest clones cover approximately 13% of the sample.

The roughly 39 donors, aged about 6 to 90 years, were systemically healthy Caucasian individuals from Russia. Ten milliliters of peripheral blood were drawn from each donor into EDTA-treated Vacutainer tubes. Ficoll-Paque density-gradient centrifugation was used to isolate PBMCs, with at least 6.5 million per sample. Trizol reagent was used to extract total RNA from PBMCs, with at least 5 micrograms per sample. For every donor, flow cytometry on a PBMC aliquot measured the percentage of naive CD45RAhigh/CD27high T cells. The TCR comes from a woman older than 75 in good health. The chain couples TRBV12-3 or TRBV12-4 to TRBJ2-5, and 8 junction bases match TRBD1. The J call may be in error: the DNA end matches TRBJ2-7 better. The material sequenced was blood. The base sequence is TGTGCCAGCAGTCCCCCCCCGCAGGGGGCTTTCTACGAGCAGTACTTC. Its amino acids are CASSPPPQGAFYEQYF.